This entry features one T cell receptor beta chain sequence. The antigen is unknown. This sample was included in a study of cytomegalovirus exposure and HLA in healthy donors. This PCR relied on a set of 60 Vbeta primers and 13 Jbeta primers. Produced via immunoSEQ multiplex PCR; TCRdb's table is partial and in-frame only. The sample lists roughly 140,000 clones, roughly three quarters occurring once. CDR1 and CDR2 from the germline V gene are LNHDA and SQIVND (reference sequence). There are 15 residues in the CDR3. Trimming at V came to 7 bases and at J to 7 bases, leaving 11 bases not matched to a gene. Study-level points and caveats: Certain indistinguishable V segments, among them TRBV6-2 and TRBV6-3, were excluded.

What was sequenced was PBMCs. V and J are TRBV19 and TRBJ1-5; TRBD1 matches at 9 bases. This TCR was recovered from a man between 18 and 35 years old in good health and CMV-seronegative. The CDR3, as DNA: TGTGCCAGTATAAAGGGACAGGGTACACGGCAGCCCCAGCATTTT. Its protein product is CASIKGQGTRQPQHF.